This TCR beta chain comes out of a study of cytomegalovirus exposure and HLA in healthy donors. About the study: In a later analysis, it was reported that the 110 or so validation repertoires had been produced on the same platform as the 700 or so repertoires belonging to the first cohort. Whole-study results and caveats: Researchers catalogued 160 or so TCR beta chains as cytomegalovirus-associated. Three CMV-associated chains were confirmed in vitro to be specific for CMV antigens.

A remark on this clone: What it recognizes is unknown.

The junction had 5 bases not matched to a gene; V was cut back by 6 bases and J by 2 bases. This CDR3 region has 15 residues. Germline CDR1 is MNHEY and CDR2 is SVGAGI. Assay used: immunoSEQ multiplex PCR; TCRdb lists only in-frame clones, some missing. The sample lists fewer than 100,000 clones, under 95% occurring once. What was sequenced was PBMCs. This chain uses TRBV6-5 with TRBJ2-3; the match to TRBD2 covers 10 bases. The sequence was collected from a man aged 30-40 years in good health and CMV-seronegative. CDR3 region: CASSKSGGVTDTQYF. The CDR3 DNA is TGTGCCAGCAGCAAAAGCGGGGGGGTCACAGATACGCAGTATTTT.